One and the same sample provided the 19 T cell receptor beta chains below, sequenced in a study of cytomegalovirus exposure and HLA in healthy donors. PCR involved 60 Vbeta and 13 Jbeta primers. TCRdb's table, derived via immunoSEQ multiplex PCR, lists solely in-frame clones and lacks some. The sample includes 150,000 to 200,000 clones. The specimen sequenced was PBMCs. The receptors derive from a man aged 25-45 years in good health and CMV-seronegative.

The chain has TRBV10-2 and TRBJ2-7; 7 bases map to TRBD2. Germline lookup yields CDR1 WSHSY and CDR2 SAAADI. CDR3 length: 15 residues. Trimming at V came to 8 bases and at J to 3 bases, leaving 13 bases not matched to a gene. CDR3 nucleotide sequence: TGCGCCAGCGGCGGGACTATCCTGACCCGCTACGAGCAGTACTTC. Translation: CASGGTILTRYEQYF.

V and J are TRBV5-4 and TRBJ2-7, with D maybe TRBD1 (6 bases). Trimming left V 3 bases short and J 1 base short, with 11 bases between. The CDR3 is 14 residues long. Germline V gives CDR1 SGHNT, CDR2 YYREEE (reference sequence). The CDR3 protein is CASSSPGQSYEQYF. In DNA form, the CDR3 reads TGTGCCAGCAGCTCACCGGGACAATCCTACGAGCAGTACTTC.

The V call is TRBV5-1, the J call TRBJ2-7, with D possibly matching TRBD1 (6 bases). The CDR3 spans 15 residues. Trimming removed 0 bases at V and 3 bases at J, with 13 bases between. Germline CDR1 and CDR2: SGHRS and YFSETQ. CDR3 DNA sequence: TGCGCCAGCAGCTTGGCCGGGACACCTCTCTACGAGCAGTACTTC. Amino acid sequence: CASSLAGTPLYEQYF.

The rearrangement uses TRBV9 and TRBJ1-4; 9 bases align to TRBD1. Losses at the gene ends were 3 bases for V and 2 bases for J; bases not matched to a gene: 2. The CDR3 sequence is 15 residues long. Germline values: CDR1 SGDLS, CDR2 YYNGEE. The CDR3 DNA follows: TGTGCCAGCAGCGCCACAGGGGGCACTAATGAAAAACTGTTTTTT. It encodes CASSATGGTNEKLFF.

V usage is TRBV19 and J usage is TRBJ2-1, with D unresolved. Germline V gene data show CDR1 as LNHDA and CDR2 as SQIVND (reference sequence). The CDR3 runs to 15 residues. Trimming removed 4 bases at V and 3 bases at J, with 13 bases between. The CDR3: CASSKTASDYNEQFF. DNA for the CDR3: TGTGCCAGTAGTAAAACAGCATCCGACTACAATGAGCAGTTCTTC. Full variable domain (rest looked up from reference TRBV19 and TRBJ2-1): DGGITQSPKYLFRKEGQNVTLSCEQNLNHDAMYWYRQDPGQGLRLIYYSQIVNDFQKGDIAEGYSVSREKKESFPLTVTSAQKNPTAFYLCASSKTASDYNEQFFGPGTRLTVL.

J is TRBJ1-1 and V is TRBV6-1; 9 bases line up with TRBD1. The CDR3 has 15 residues. CDR1 is MNHNS and CDR2 is SASEGT in the germline V gene. The ends lost 4 bases at V and 4 bases at J; junction bases unmatched: 7. CDR3 nucleotides: TGTGCCAGCAGTGTAAACAGGGGGCTGGGCACTGAAGCTTTCTTT. As protein: CASSVNRGLGTEAFF.

The chain uses TRBV10-3 and TRBJ1-1; 9 nucleotides align to TRBD1. The CDR3 extends over 14 amino acids. Per germline, CDR1 ENHRY and CDR2 SYGVKD. V shed 6 bases, J shed 5 bases, and the junction held 7 bases outside the gene matches. DNA for the CDR3: TGTGCCATCAGCGAGGGACAGGGAAATACTGAAGCTTTCTTT. Its translation is CAISEGQGNTEAFF.

The rearrangement uses TRBV4-1 and TRBJ2-7, with 7 nucleotides matching TRBD2. The CDR3 is made up of 17 amino acids. V dropped 2 bases and J dropped 2; count of bases not matched to a gene: 12. Germline lookup yields CDR1 MGHRA and CDR2 YSYEKL. CDR3 in DNA: TGCGCCAGCAGCCAACCGACCACCGGGACTAAGGCCTACGAGCAGTACTTC. It is translated as CASSQPTTGTKAYEQYF.

In DNA form, the CDR3 reads TGTGCCAGCAGCCAAAGTCTAGCTCAGACCTACGAGCAGTACTTC. This gives the protein CASSQSLAQTYEQYF. The chain couples TRBV4-2 to TRBJ2-5, with D maybe TRBD2 (5 bases). The J call may be wrong; the DNA end is better matched by TRBJ2-7. This CDR3 spans 15 amino acids. Germline CDR1 LGHNA, CDR2 YNFKEQ.

The chain uses TRBV14 and TRBJ2-7; 10 bases line up with TRBD2. Germline V lookup: CDR1 SGHDN, CDR2 FVKESK. Trimming took 2 bases from V and 4 from J; bases not matched to a gene: 11. This CDR3 is built from 17 residues. CDR3 in DNA: TGTGCCAGCAGCCAAAGAGACGGACTAGCGGAACGTTACGAGCAGTACTTC. It codes for CASSQRDGLAERYEQYF.

The V gene is TRBV20-1, the J gene TRBJ2-1; the D is unclear. Germline CDR1 is DFQATT and CDR2 is SNEGSKA (reference sequence). V shed 5 bases and J shed 7 bases, with 9 bases lying between them. The CDR3 sequence is 11 residues long. DNA for the CDR3: TGCAGTGCTGTCGAGAGGAATGAGCAGTTCTTC. Protein: CSAVERNEQFF.

This rearrangement joins TRBV6-6 to TRBJ1-5; 7 bases line up with TRBD1. This CDR3 region has 14 residues. V trimming: 7 bases; J trimming: 7 bases; junction bases outside the gene matches: 10. CDR1 and CDR2 from the germline V gene are MNHNY and SVGAGI (reference sequence). The CDR3 loop reads CASTGQGVRQPQHF. The CDR3 bases are TGTGCCAGCACAGGGCAGGGGGTGAGGCAGCCCCAGCATTTT.

V gene TRBV29-1 combines with J gene TRBJ1-2; TRBD1 matches 7 bases. The CDR3 has 15 residues. V shed 3 bases, J shed 0 bases, and the junction held 7 bases outside the gene matches. Germline V gene lookup returns CDR1 SQVTM and CDR2 ANQGSEA. The CDR3 sequence is CSVETRDSTNYGYTF. CDR3 bases: TGCAGCGTTGAGACCCGGGACAGCACTAACTATGGCTACACCTTC.

The rearrangement joins TRBV11-2 to TRBJ2-5; the match to TRBD2 covers 8 bases. There are 12 residues in the CDR3. V lost 5 bases to trimming and J lost 5 bases; unmatched junction nucleotides: 1. In germline, CDR1 is SGHAT, CDR2 FQNNGV. CDR3 nucleotides: TGTGCCAGCAGCACGGGGGGGGAGACCCAGTACTTC. Its protein product is CASSTGGETQYF.

The rearrangement joins TRBV9 to TRBJ2-7; D is ambiguous. V lost 0 bases, J lost 2 bases, and 9 bases lay in between. This CDR3 comprises 14 residues. CDR1 is SGDLS, CDR2 YYNGEE, per germline. CDR3: CASSVDYGAYEQYF. The DNA for the CDR3 is TGTGCCAGCAGCGTAGATTACGGTGCCTACGAGCAGTACTTC.

This chain joins TRBV10-3 and TRBJ2-6; 8 positions match TRBD1. Trimming cost V 0 bases and J 0 bases; bases outside gene matches: 7. CDR3 length: 19 amino acids. CDR1 is ENHRY and CDR2 is SYGVKD in the germline V gene. For the CDR3, the DNA is TGTGCCATCAGTGAGTCTGGGGGACAGGTTAACTCTGGGGCCAACGTCCTGACTTTC. Encoded protein: CAISESGGQVNSGANVLTF.

V is TRBV11-2 and J is TRBJ1-4; 11 nucleotides line up with TRBD1. This CDR3 is 16 amino acids long. Germline loops: CDR1 SGHAT, CDR2 FQNNGV. With V trimmed by 6 bases and J by 3 bases, 6 bases remained unmatched. CDR3 nucleotide sequence: TGTGCCAGCAGTTGGGGACAGGGGGTTTCTAATGAAAAACTGTTTTTT. Its translation: CASSWGQGVSNEKLFF.

This chain joins TRBV5-1 and TRBJ1-4, with D possibly matching TRBD1 (5 bases). The germline CDR1 and CDR2 sequences are SGHRS and YFSETQ. Trimming shortened V by 3 bases and J by 4 bases, and 13 bases separated the two germline ends. This CDR3 has 15 amino acids. CDR3 amino acids: CASSSQGGDNEKLFF. The CDR3 region has the DNA TGCGCCAGCAGCTCCCAGGGTGGAGATAATGAAAAACTGTTTTTT.

The gene calls are TRBV9 and TRBJ2-3; 10 nucleotides match TRBD2. CDR3 length: 16 amino acids. The germline V gene encodes CDR1 SGDLS and CDR2 YYNGEE. With V trimmed by 4 bases and J by 0 bases, 5 bases remained unmatched. CDR3 protein: CASSRAGGTSTDTQYF. The CDR3 DNA follows: TGTGCCAGCAGCCGAGCGGGGGGGACAAGCACAGATACGCAGTATTTT.